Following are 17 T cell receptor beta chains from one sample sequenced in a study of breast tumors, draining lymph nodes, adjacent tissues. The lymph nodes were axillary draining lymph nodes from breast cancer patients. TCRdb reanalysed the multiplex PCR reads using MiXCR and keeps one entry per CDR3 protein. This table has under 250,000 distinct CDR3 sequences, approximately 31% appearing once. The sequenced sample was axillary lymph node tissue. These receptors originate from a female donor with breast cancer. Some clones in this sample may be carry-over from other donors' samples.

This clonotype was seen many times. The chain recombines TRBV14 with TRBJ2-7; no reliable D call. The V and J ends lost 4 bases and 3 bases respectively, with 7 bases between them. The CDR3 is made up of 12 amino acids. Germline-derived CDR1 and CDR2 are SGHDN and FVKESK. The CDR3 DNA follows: TGTGCCAGCAGCCTTGACCGCTACGAGCAGTACTTC. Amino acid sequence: CASSLDRYEQYF.

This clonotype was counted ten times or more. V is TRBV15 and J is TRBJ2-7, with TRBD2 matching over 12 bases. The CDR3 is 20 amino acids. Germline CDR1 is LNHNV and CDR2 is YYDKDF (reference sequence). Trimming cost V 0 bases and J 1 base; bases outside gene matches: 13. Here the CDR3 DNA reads TGTGCCACCAGCAGAGATCGTCTAGCGGGAGGGCCTCAACTATCCTACGAGCAGTACTTC. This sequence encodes CATSRDRLAGGPQLSYEQYF.

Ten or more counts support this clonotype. CDR3 in DNA: TGCAGTGGGTTTGGTGGAGCCAAAAACATTCAGTACTTC. It encodes CSGFGGAKNIQYF. The chain has TRBV20-1 and TRBJ2-4; D is undetermined. V was trimmed by 7 bases and J by 0 bases, leaving 10 bases between them. The CDR3 has 13 residues. CDR1 is DFQATT and CDR2 is SNEGSKA in the germline V gene (reference sequence).

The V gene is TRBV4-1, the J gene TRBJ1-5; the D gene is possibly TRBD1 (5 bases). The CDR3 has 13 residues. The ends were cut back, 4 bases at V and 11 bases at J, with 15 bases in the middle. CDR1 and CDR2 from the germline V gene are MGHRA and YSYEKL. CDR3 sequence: CASSPGRGETQHF. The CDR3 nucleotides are TGCGCCAGCAGCCCCGGGAGAGGGGAGACCCAGCATTTT.

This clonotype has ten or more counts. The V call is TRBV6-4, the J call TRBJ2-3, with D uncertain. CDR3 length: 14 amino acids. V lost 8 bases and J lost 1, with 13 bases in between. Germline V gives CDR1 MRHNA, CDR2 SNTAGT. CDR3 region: CASGLGDGTDTQYF. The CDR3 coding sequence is TGTGCCAGCGGGCTGGGCGACGGCACAGATACGCAGTATTTT.

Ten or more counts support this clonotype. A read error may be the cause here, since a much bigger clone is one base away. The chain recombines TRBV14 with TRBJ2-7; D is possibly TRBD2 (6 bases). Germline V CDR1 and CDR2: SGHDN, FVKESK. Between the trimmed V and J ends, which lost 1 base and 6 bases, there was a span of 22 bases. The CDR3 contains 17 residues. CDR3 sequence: CASSQGVSGLRPSEQYF. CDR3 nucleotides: TGTGCCAGCAGCCAAGGGGTCTCGGGACTTAGACCCTCCGAGCAGTACTTC.

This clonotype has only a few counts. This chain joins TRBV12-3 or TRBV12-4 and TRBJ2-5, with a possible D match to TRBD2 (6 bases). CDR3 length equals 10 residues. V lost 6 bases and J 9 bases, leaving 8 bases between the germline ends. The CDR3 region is CASRRDSQYF. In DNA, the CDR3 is TGTGCCAGCAGACGGGACTCCCAGTACTTC.

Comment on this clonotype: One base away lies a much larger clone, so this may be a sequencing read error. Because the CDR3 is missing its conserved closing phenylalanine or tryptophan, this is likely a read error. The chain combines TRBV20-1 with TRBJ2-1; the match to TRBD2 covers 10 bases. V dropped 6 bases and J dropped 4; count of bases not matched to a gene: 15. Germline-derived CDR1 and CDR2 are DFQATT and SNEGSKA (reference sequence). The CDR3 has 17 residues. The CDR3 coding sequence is TGCAGTGCCACAGCGGGAGGGCCGCTAATAAATTACAATGAGCAGTTCCTC. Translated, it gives CSATAGGPLINYNEQFL.

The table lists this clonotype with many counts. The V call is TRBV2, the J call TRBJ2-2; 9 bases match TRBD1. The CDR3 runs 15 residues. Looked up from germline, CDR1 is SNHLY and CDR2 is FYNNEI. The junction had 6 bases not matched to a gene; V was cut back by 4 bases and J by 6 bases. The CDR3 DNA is TGTGCCAGCAGTGCTGACAGGGGGAGGGCCGGGGAGCTGTTTTTT. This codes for CASSADRGRAGELFF.

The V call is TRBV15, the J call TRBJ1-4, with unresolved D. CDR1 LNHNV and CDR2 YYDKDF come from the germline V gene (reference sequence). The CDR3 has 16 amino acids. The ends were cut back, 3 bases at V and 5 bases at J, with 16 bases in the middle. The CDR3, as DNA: TGTGCCACCAGCAGTTACCGCGCGGGGTGGAATGAAAAACTGTTTTTT. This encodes CATSSYRAGWNEKLFF.

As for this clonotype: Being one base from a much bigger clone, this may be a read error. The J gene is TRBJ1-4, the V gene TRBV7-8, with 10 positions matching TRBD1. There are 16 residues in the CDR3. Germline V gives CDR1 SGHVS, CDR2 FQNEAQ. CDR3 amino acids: CASSPSRGQGNEKLLF. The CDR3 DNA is TGTGCCAGCTCACCAAGTAGGGGACAGGGGAATGAAAAACTGCTTTTT.

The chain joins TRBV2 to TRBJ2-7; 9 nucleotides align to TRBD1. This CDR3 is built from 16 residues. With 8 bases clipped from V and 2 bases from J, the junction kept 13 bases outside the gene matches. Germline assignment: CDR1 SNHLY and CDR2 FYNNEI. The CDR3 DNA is TGTGCCAGCTACCGAAGTGGGACAGGGCTCACCTACGAGCAGTACTTC. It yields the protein CASYRSGTGLTYEQYF.

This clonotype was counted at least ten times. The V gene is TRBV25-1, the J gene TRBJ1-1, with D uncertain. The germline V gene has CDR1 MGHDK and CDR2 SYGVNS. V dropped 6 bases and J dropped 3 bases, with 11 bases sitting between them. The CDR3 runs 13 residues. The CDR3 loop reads CASREGGHTEAFF. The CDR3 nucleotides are TGTGCCAGCAGGGAGGGAGGTCACACTGAAGCTTTCTTT.

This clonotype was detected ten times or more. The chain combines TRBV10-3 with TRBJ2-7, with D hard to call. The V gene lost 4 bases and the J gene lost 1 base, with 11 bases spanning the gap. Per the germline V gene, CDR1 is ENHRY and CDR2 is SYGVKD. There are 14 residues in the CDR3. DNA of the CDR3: TGTGCCATCAGTGTTAGCATGGCTTCCTACGAGCAGTACTTC. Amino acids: CAISVSMASYEQYF.

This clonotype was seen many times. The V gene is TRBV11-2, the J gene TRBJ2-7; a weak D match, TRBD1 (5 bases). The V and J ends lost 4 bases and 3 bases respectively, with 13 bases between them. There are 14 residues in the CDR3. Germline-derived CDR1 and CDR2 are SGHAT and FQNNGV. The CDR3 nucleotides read TGTGCCAGCAGCTACTCGGACATTGTCTACGAGCAGTACTTC. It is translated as CASSYSDIVYEQYF.

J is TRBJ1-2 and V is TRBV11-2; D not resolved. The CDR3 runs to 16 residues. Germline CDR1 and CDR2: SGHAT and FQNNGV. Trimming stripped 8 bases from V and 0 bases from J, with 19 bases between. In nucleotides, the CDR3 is TGTGCCAGCGGGGATTTATGGGGAGGACCTAACTATGGCTACACCTTC. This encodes CASGDLWGGPNYGYTF.

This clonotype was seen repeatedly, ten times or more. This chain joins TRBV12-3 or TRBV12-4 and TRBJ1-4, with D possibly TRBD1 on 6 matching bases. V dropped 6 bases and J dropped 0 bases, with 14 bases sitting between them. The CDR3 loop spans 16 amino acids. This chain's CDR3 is CASRYRVGATNEKLFF. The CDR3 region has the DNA TGTGCCAGCAGGTACAGGGTGGGGGCAACTAATGAAAAACTGTTTTTT.